Following are 30 T cell receptor beta chains from one sample sequenced in a study of human T cells and chemical hapten exposure. As for time point: pre-sensitization, week 0. Treatment given: therapeutic diphenylcyclopropenone sensitization with weekly scalp DPC. TCRdb reanalysed the RACE reads using MiXCR and keeps one entry per CDR3 protein. The data show about 120,000 distinct CDR3 sequences, about 13% seen once. This sample comprised whole blood, obtained in connection with sensitization to the hapten diphenylcyclopropenone (DPC). The receptors come from a woman aged 18 to 35 with alopecia areata. Some clones in this sample may be carry-over from other donors' samples.

CDR3: CASSYGQGTGYTF. In DNA, the CDR3 is TGTGCCAGCAGTTACGGACAGGGCACTGGCTACACCTTC. V usage is TRBV6-6 and J usage is TRBJ1-2; 8 positions match TRBD1. Germline V CDR1 and CDR2: MNHNY, SVGAGI (reference sequence). V lost 2 bases to trimming and J lost 7 bases; unmatched junction nucleotides: 3. The CDR3 contains 13 residues.

This rearrangement joins TRBV4-3 to TRBJ2-1; 11 positions agree with TRBD2. The CDR3 runs to 18 residues. V was clipped by 3 bases and J by 9 bases; unmatched bases: 16. Looked up from germline, CDR1 is LGHNA and CDR2 is YSLEER. The CDR3 is CASSQGSVTSGVVGEQFF. The DNA of the CDR3 is TGCGCCAGCAGCCAGGGATCCGTGACTAGCGGGGTTGTGGGTGAGCAGTTCTTC.

This clonotype was seen a handful of times. The chain employs TRBV7-2 and TRBJ2-2; no clear D gene. Germline V gene lookup returns CDR1 SGHTA and CDR2 FQGNSA. Trimming removed 4 bases at V and 4 bases at J, with 13 bases between. The CDR3 consists of 15 residues. CDR3: CASSSRAQATGELFF. CDR3 nucleotide sequence: TGTGCCAGCAGCTCCCGGGCCCAGGCCACCGGGGAGCTGTTTTTT.

The genes are TRBV29-1 and TRBJ2-7; D tentatively reads TRBD1 or TRBD2 (5 bases each). CDR3 length: 13 residues. V dropped 6 bases and J dropped 11 bases, with 23 bases sitting between them. CDR1 SQVTM and CDR2 ANQGSEA come from the germline V gene. The CDR3 loop is CSVKGRQSSLEYF. CDR3 DNA sequence: TGCAGCGTGAAGGGGAGACAGTCTTCCCTAGAGTACTTC.

This clonotype was picked up many times. The chain couples TRBV25-1 to TRBJ1-4; the D is unclear. The CDR3 extends over 14 amino acids. V was cut by 3 bases and J by 0 bases, with 5 bases left in between. Germline V lookup: CDR1 MGHDK, CDR2 SYGVNS. CDR3 protein: CASSDVSTNEKLFF. CDR3 coding DNA: TGTGCCAGCAGTGATGTTTCAACTAATGAAAAACTGTTTTTT.

This clonotype was counted at least ten times. The chain joins TRBV20-1 to TRBJ2-7; D gene uncertain. Germline CDR1 and CDR2: DFQATT and SNEGSKA (reference sequence). Trimming removed 8 bases from V and 3 bases from J, with 14 bases in between. The CDR3 is 12 amino acids. The CDR3 DNA reads as TGCAGTTCGGCGGAGAAATTCTACGAGCAGTACTTC. Its translation: CSSAEKFYEQYF.

The chain carries TRBV28 and TRBJ2-3; 9 nucleotides align to TRBD1. The germline CDR1 and CDR2 sequences are MDHEN and SYDVKM. The CDR3 is made up of 14 amino acids. The junction had 3 bases not matched to a gene; V was cut back by 5 bases and J by 3 bases. CDR3 DNA sequence: TGTGCCAGCAGTCGGGACAGGGTGACAGATACGCAGTATTTT. It translates to CASSRDRVTDTQYF.

This clonotype was counted many times. The chain employs TRBV5-6 and TRBJ1-1; no definite D call. V was clipped by 6 bases and J by 4 bases, with 16 bases between them. Germline CDR1 and CDR2: SGHDT and YYEEEE. The CDR3 covers 14 residues. CDR3 sequence reads: CASIPSRRGTEAFF. Here the CDR3 DNA reads TGTGCCAGCATCCCCAGCCGCCGCGGCACTGAAGCTTTCTTT. Complete variable domain (other parts from reference TRBV5-6 and TRBJ1-1): DAGVTQSPTHLIKTRGQQVTLRCSPKSGHDTVSWYQQALGQGPQFIFQYYEEEERQRGNFPDRFSGHQFPNYSSELNVNALLLGDSALYLCASIPSRRGTEAFFGQGTRLTVV.

This clonotype was recorded many times. The gene calls are TRBV7-8 and TRBJ2-7, with TRBD1 matching 7 bases. V was clipped by 1 base and J by 3 bases; unmatched bases: 6. This CDR3 region has 15 residues. Germline assignment: CDR1 SGHVS and CDR2 FQNEAQ. This chain's CDR3 is CASSLETGRSYEQYF. The DNA of the CDR3 is TGTGCCAGCAGCTTAGAGACAGGGAGAAGCTACGAGCAGTACTTC.

This clonotype has a handful of counts. The rearrangement uses TRBV5-1 and TRBJ1-6; D is uncertain. The ends were cut back, 0 bases at V and 7 bases at J, with 8 bases in the middle. Germline loops: CDR1 SGHRS, CDR2 YFSETQ. The CDR3 runs to 14 residues. The CDR3 protein is CASSLVYLNSPLHF. The CDR3 DNA sequence: TGCGCCAGCAGCTTGGTGTATTTGAATTCACCCCTCCACTTT.

This clonotype was picked up a small number of times. The chain joins TRBV6-5 to TRBJ1-6; D is possibly TRBD1 (5 bases). The CDR3 loop spans 15 amino acids. CDR1 is MNHEY and CDR2 is SVGAGI in the germline V gene. V dropped 4 bases and J dropped 5 bases, with 12 bases sitting between them. CDR3 in amino acids: CASSFRQGDNSPLHF. CDR3 sequence (DNA): TGTGCCAGCAGTTTCCGGCAGGGAGATAATTCACCCCTCCACTTT.

The chain recombines TRBV19 with TRBJ2-3, with 7 bases identical to TRBD1. Germline V gene data show CDR1 as LNHDA and CDR2 as SQIVND (reference sequence). The CDR3 runs to 15 residues. V gave up 5 bases and J gave up 4 bases; unmatched junction bases: 9. The CDR3, as DNA: TGTGCCAGTAGTGACGACAGGGCGTTAGCAGATACGCAGTATTTT. This translates into CASSDDRALADTQYF.

This clonotype was seen repeatedly, ten times or more. The chain joins TRBV7-2 to TRBJ2-7; tentative D call: TRBD1 (6 bases). Trimming left V 5 bases short and J 1 base short, with 15 bases between. Germline lookup yields CDR1 SGHTA and CDR2 FQGNSA. The CDR3 contains 15 residues. The CDR3 DNA follows: TGTGCCAGCAGCCCCTTTGGGGGCGCATCCTACGAGCAGTACTTC. Its protein is CASSPFGGASYEQYF.

The gene calls are TRBV12-3 or TRBV12-4 and TRBJ1-1; a weak D match, TRBD1 (5 bases). There are 15 residues in the CDR3. V lost 6 bases, J lost 4 bases, and 18 bases lay in between. DNA of the CDR3: TGTGCCAGCAGAACCGGGACGGGGTCGAGCACTGAAGCTTTCTTT. Translating gives CASRTGTGSSTEAFF.

This clonotype was seen a few times. V is TRBV20-1 and J is TRBJ2-1, with D hard to call. Deletions cut 0 bases from V and 0 bases from J, with 12 bases between. Looked up from germline, CDR1 is DFQATT and CDR2 is SNEGSKA (reference sequence). This CDR3 has 16 amino acids. The CDR3 region is CSARDVDARSYNEQFF. The DNA of the CDR3 is TGCAGTGCTAGAGATGTGGACGCCCGCTCCTACAATGAGCAGTTCTTC.

This clonotype came up many times. The chain has TRBV7-9 and TRBJ1-5; no reliable D call. Germline loops: CDR1 SEHNR, CDR2 FQNEAQ (reference sequence). The CDR3 is 15 residues long. Trimming cost V 1 base and J 4 bases, with 11 bases left between them. The CDR3 coding sequence is TGTGCCAGCAGCTTAGGACCCGGATTTAATCAGCCCCAGCATTTT. It codes for CASSLGPGFNQPQHF.

This clonotype has a count of ten or more. As DNA, the CDR3 is TGTGCCAGCAGTTACACGAACACCGGGGAGCTGTTTTTT. Residues: CASSYTNTGELFF. The chain has TRBV6-2 or TRBV6-3 and TRBJ2-2; D is undetermined. Germline V CDR1 and CDR2: MNHEY, SVGEGT. This CDR3 spans 13 amino acids. V was cut by 2 bases and J by 0 bases, with 1 base left in between.

This clonotype was detected many times. The genes are TRBV10-3 and TRBJ1-2, with D hard to call. This CDR3 is 13 amino acids long. Trimming shortened V by 4 bases and J by 2 bases, and 8 bases separated the two germline ends. Germline CDR1 and CDR2: ENHRY and SYGVKD. For the CDR3, the DNA is TGTGCCATCAGTGGTAAGGCGAACTATGGCTACACCTTC. Translation: CAISGKANYGYTF.

This clonotype was observed at least ten times. The chain carries TRBV20-1 and TRBJ1-5; D is perhaps TRBD1 (5 bases). Trimming removed 0 bases from V and 11 bases from J, with 20 bases in between. This CDR3 contains 15 residues. Germline V gene lookup returns CDR1 DFQATT and CDR2 SNEGSKA (reference sequence). CDR3 DNA: TGCAGTGCTAGAGATCAAGAACGTCAGGGTGGGTCCCAGCATTTT. It encodes CSARDQERQGGSQHF.

This chain connects TRBV29-1 to TRBJ2-3; TRBD1 is a possible D gene (6 bases). V lost 7 bases and J 5 bases, leaving 13 bases between the germline ends. Germline V gene sequence: CDR1 SQVTM, CDR2 ANQGSEA. The CDR3 is 12 residues long. In DNA form, the CDR3 reads TGCAGCGCGCATCGAGGGGGAGATACGCAGTATTTT. It encodes CSAHRGGDTQYF.

The V gene is TRBV29-1, the J gene TRBJ2-3, with 7 bases fitting TRBD1. J was trimmed by 4 bases and V by 5 bases; bases with no gene match: 6. The germline CDR1 and CDR2 sequences are SQVTM and ANQGSEA. The CDR3 loop spans 13 amino acids. The CDR3: CSVKTGPADTQYF. The CDR3 DNA is TGCAGCGTTAAGACAGGGCCCGCAGATACGCAGTATTTT.

The J gene is TRBJ2-3, the V gene TRBV5-1; 7 bases fit TRBD2. The V segment lost 1 base and the J segment 5 bases; nucleotides outside the gene matches: 13. The CDR3 consists of 17 residues. Germline V gene lookup returns CDR1 SGHRS and CDR2 YFSETQ. The CDR3 DNA is TGCGCCAGCAGCTTGAACCAGCCAGCGGGGTTAGAAGATACGCAGTATTTT. Encoded protein: CASSLNQPAGLEDTQYF. The entire variable domain, with the rest obtained from reference TRBV5-1 and TRBJ2-3, is as follows: KAGVTQTPRYLIKTRGQQVTLSCSPISGHRSVSWYQQTPGQGLQFLFEYFSETQRNKGNFPGRFSGRQFSNSRSEMNVSTLELGDSALYLCASSLNQPAGLEDTQYFGPGTRLTVL.

This clonotype occurred a few times. V gene TRBV28 combines with J gene TRBJ2-7; 7 positions agree with TRBD1. Losses at the gene ends were 2 bases for V and 4 bases for J; bases not matched to a gene: 2. There are 13 residues in the CDR3. Germline V gene sequence: CDR1 MDHEN, CDR2 SYDVKM. CDR3 region: CASSLPRGYEQYF. The CDR3 DNA reads TGTGCCAGCAGTTTACCCAGGGGGTACGAGCAGTACTTC.

The chain recombines TRBV12-3 or TRBV12-4 with TRBJ1-5; a possible D gene is TRBD1 (5 bases). Trimming stripped 4 bases from V and 0 bases from J, with 10 bases between. The CDR3 has 15 residues. The CDR3 nucleotides are TGTGCCAGCAGTTCCCGGGACGCTAGCAATCAGCCCCAGCATTTT. The encoded protein is CASSSRDASNQPQHF.

This clonotype came up many times. This chain uses TRBV2 with TRBJ2-7; either TRBD1 or TRBD2 may supply D (5 bases each). The germline gives CDR1 SNHLY, CDR2 FYNNEI. The germline V and J ends were trimmed by 1 base and 3 bases, with 16 bases remaining between them. The length of the CDR3 is 16 residues. CDR3 in amino acids: CASSEGRGPQVYEQYF. CDR3 in DNA: TGTGCCAGCAGTGAAGGTCGGGGACCCCAGGTCTACGAGCAGTACTTC.

The chain recombines TRBV27 with TRBJ1-2; no clear D gene. The germline V gene encodes CDR1 MNHEY and CDR2 SMNVEV (reference sequence). The CDR3 spans 15 residues. Trimming cost V 5 bases and J 3 bases, with 16 bases left between them. Written as DNA, the CDR3 is TGTGCCAGCAGTCAGTCACAGACGCAGTACTATGGCTACACCTTC. Translated: CASSQSQTQYYGYTF.

This clonotype was counted a few times. This chain connects TRBV5-5 to TRBJ2-7; 9 nucleotides agree with TRBD1. Germline V gives CDR1 SGHKS, CDR2 YYEKEE (reference sequence). The CDR3 extends over 14 amino acids. V shed 4 bases and J 3 bases; nucleotides not matched to a gene: 5. In DNA form, the CDR3 reads TGTGCCAGCAGCCGGGGACAGGGTTTCTACGAGCAGTACTTC. Residues: CASSRGQGFYEQYF.

This clonotype was found a few times. The V and J genes are TRBV2 and TRBJ2-4; tentative D call: TRBD2 (6 bases). V lost 6 bases and J lost 3, with 15 bases in between. Germline V gives CDR1 SNHLY, CDR2 FYNNEI. This CDR3 is 15 amino acids long. This CDR3 is CASSEPGTVKNIQYF. For the CDR3, the DNA is TGTGCCAGCAGCGAGCCCGGGACTGTCAAAAACATTCAGTACTTC.

In its sample, this clonotype was seen once. The chain joins TRBV6-1 to TRBJ2-3; D might be TRBD1 (6 bases). V was pared by 6 bases and J by 4 bases, with 20 bases between. The CDR3 covers 16 residues. The germline V gene encodes CDR1 MNHNS and CDR2 SASEGT. The CDR3 nucleotides are TGTGCCAGCAGCAGCAGGACAGAAGAGTTGTCAGATACGCAGTATTTT. It specifies CASSSRTEELSDTQYF.

The chain uses TRBV7-6 and TRBJ2-7; 9 nucleotides agree with TRBD2. V was clipped by 4 bases and J by 7 bases; unmatched bases: 11. The CDR3 runs 15 residues. Germline values: CDR1 SGHVS, CDR2 FNYEAQ. Written as DNA, the CDR3 is TGTGCCAGCAGCTCGAGCGGGGGGCCGAGCTTAGAGCAGTACTTC. Amino acids: CASSSSGGPSLEQYF.